The next 31 T cell receptor beta chains were all read from a single sample in a study of shared clonotypes between healthy human individuals (dated by TCRdb to about 2020). CD8 naive samples were CD45RO-negative cells positively selected for CCR7, giving a CD45RA+CCR7+ population that excluded TemRA cells. The protocol used for the library was the immunoSEQ multiplex PCR assay. TCRdb retrieved this table from immuneACCESS and kept in-frame rearrangements only. Not all clones are present; in checked studies, unresolved V genes account for under half, and no reason is known for the remainder. The sample table records about 2 million clones; about 95% of these occur just once. The ten top clones hold 0.95% to 1.5% of the sample. Input material: naive CD8+ T cells sorted from blood. In light of the paper, this sample's cell subset or site label describes: CD45RA+CCR7+. The origin of the receptors is a young man in good health.

The CDR3 reads CASNQGQGQYF. CDR3 nucleotides: TGTGCCAGCAATCAGGGGCAGGGGCAGTACTTC. V usage is TRBV6-6 and J usage is TRBJ2-5, with D tentatively TRBD1 (6 bases). V was clipped by 7 bases and J by 11 bases, with 14 bases between them. The length of the CDR3 is 11 residues. CDR1 and CDR2 from the germline V gene are MNHNY and SVGAGI (reference sequence).

The chain uses TRBV19 and TRBJ1-2, with a tentative D call TRBD1 (6 bases). Trimming left V 7 bases short and J 2 bases short, with 23 bases between. CDR1 and CDR2 (germline): LNHDA, SQIVND (reference sequence). This CDR3 comprises 17 residues. CDR3 bases: TGTGCCAGTACCTCTCCCGAGGGGGAAAAGGAAAACTATGGCTACACCTTC. Translated, it gives CASTSPEGEKENYGYTF. Together with reference TRBV19 and TRBJ1-2, the CDR3 gives the full variable domain: DGGITQSPKYLFRKEGQNVTLSCEQNLNHDAMYWYRQDPGQGLRLIYYSQIVNDFQKGDIAEGYSVSREKKESFPLTVTSAQKNPTAFYLCASTSPEGEKENYGYTFGSGTRLTVV.

This chain uses TRBV4-1 with TRBJ2-7, with 7 bases that match TRBD1. V shed 0 bases, J shed 3 bases, and the junction held 8 bases outside the gene matches. Germline V gene lookup returns CDR1 MGHRA and CDR2 YSYEKL. This CDR3 contains 16 residues. Here the CDR3 DNA reads TGCGCCAGCAGCCAAGACCGGGACAGACGCTACTACGAGCAGTACTTC. As protein: CASSQDRDRRYYEQYF.

The chain has TRBV7-2 and TRBJ2-5; the D is unclear. Germline V gene data show CDR1 as SGHTA and CDR2 as FQGNSA. V was cut by 3 bases and J by 1 base, with 9 bases left in between. This CDR3 region has 14 residues. CDR3 loop: CASSFTTPQETQYF. The CDR3 DNA is TGTGCCAGCAGCTTCACGACACCCCAAGAGACCCAGTACTTC.

This clone was detected once. A much larger clone sits a single nucleotide away, making a read error possible. The V call is TRBV5-4, the J call TRBJ2-7; 7 bases align to TRBD1. The J segment lost 2 bases and the V segment lost 2 bases, leaving 1 base of the junction unmatched. Germline lookup yields CDR1 SGHNT and CDR2 YYREEE (reference sequence). CDR3 size: 13 residues. Here the CDR3 DNA reads TGTGCCAGCAGCTTTCAGGGGGCCTACGAGCAGTACTTC. Translation: CASSFQGAYEQYF.

The J gene is TRBJ1-1, the V gene TRBV7-9; D uncertain. V lost 5 bases, J lost 0 bases, and 7 bases lay in between. The CDR3 loop spans 13 amino acids. Germline lookup yields CDR1 SEHNR and CDR2 FQNEAQ (reference sequence). The CDR3 DNA is TGTGCCAGCAGCGATGGGATGAACACTGAAGCTTTCTTT. Protein sequence: CASSDGMNTEAFF.

V usage is TRBV19 and J usage is TRBJ2-4, with D possibly being TRBD1 or TRBD2 (5 bases each). This CDR3 comprises 13 residues. The germline CDR1 and CDR2 sequences are LNHDA and SQIVND (reference sequence). V gave up 8 bases and J gave up 1 base, with 9 bases separating them. The chain's CDR3 is CASDEGAKNIQYF. The CDR3 DNA sequence: TGTGCCAGTGACGAGGGGGCCAAAAACATTCAGTACTTC.

This clone was recorded at least ten times. Other DNA sequences of this sample code for an identical CDR3. The chain recombines TRBV27 with TRBJ2-1, with 7 bases lining up with TRBD1. CDR3 length: 15 residues. The germline CDR1 and CDR2 sequences are MNHEY and SMNVEV (reference sequence). Unmatched junction bases numbered 4, after V lost 3 bases and J lost 2 bases. CDR3 DNA: TGTGCCAGCAGTTTGGCAGGGGGTACCTACAATGAGCAGTTCTTC. It codes for CASSLAGGTYNEQFF.

The chain is built from TRBV11-2 and TRBJ2-1; 8 bases line up with TRBD2. J was trimmed by 2 bases and V by 6 bases; bases with no gene match: 6. The germline V gene has CDR1 SGHAT and CDR2 FQNNGV. The CDR3 covers 15 residues. The CDR3 nucleotides are TGTGCCAGCAGTCGAGCGGGAGTACCCTACAATGAGCAGTTCTTC. Protein sequence: CASSRAGVPYNEQFF. The whole variable domain, remainder taken from reference TRBV11-2 and TRBJ2-1, is EAGVAQSPRYKIIEKRQSVAFWCNPISGHATLYWYQQILGQGPKLLIQFQNNGVVDDSQLPKDRFSAERLKGVDSTLKIQPAKLEDSAVYLCASSRAGVPYNEQFFGPGTRLTVL.

This sequence joins TRBV4-1 and TRBJ1-3; 10 nucleotides line up with TRBD1. The CDR3 contains 17 residues. Germline-derived CDR1 and CDR2 are MGHRA and YSYEKL. The trim removed 1 base at V and 3 bases at J, leaving 6 bases unmatched. The CDR3 spells CASSQGDRGLVGNTIYF. Written as DNA, the CDR3 is TGCGCCAGCAGCCAAGGTGACAGGGGGCTTGTTGGAAACACCATATATTTT.

As for this clone: Within the sample, other DNA sequences also encode this same CDR3. The J gene is TRBJ2-1, the V gene TRBV7-6; D possibly corresponds to TRBD2 (5 bases). CDR1 is SGHVS, CDR2 FNYEAQ, per germline. V lost 3 bases, J lost 2 bases, and 8 bases lay in between. The CDR3 is 14 residues long. The CDR3 is CASSLAGAYNEQFF. CDR3 coding DNA: TGTGCCAGCAGCTTGGCCGGGGCCTACAATGAGCAGTTCTTC.

J is TRBJ2-3 and V is TRBV27; the D is unclear. Trimming left V 4 bases short and J 1 base short, with 12 bases between. Germline V gives CDR1 MNHEY, CDR2 SMNVEV (reference sequence). The CDR3 runs to 15 residues. As DNA, the CDR3 is TGTGCCAGCAGTTCCTTCACGACCGGCACAGATACGCAGTATTTT. Amino acids: CASSSFTTGTDTQYF.

This clone occurred once. V usage is TRBV7-9 and J usage is TRBJ2-7, with a tentative D call TRBD2 (5 bases). V dropped 0 bases and J dropped 3 bases, with 12 bases sitting between them. The CDR3 is 15 amino acids. Germline V gives CDR1 SEHNR, CDR2 FQNEAQ (reference sequence). The CDR3 DNA is TGTGCCAGCAGCTTAGCGCAAGGGAGCCACTACGAGCAGTACTTC. Protein sequence: CASSLAQGSHYEQYF.

The chain joins TRBV6-1 to TRBJ2-3; 11 bases agree with TRBD1. After removal of 10 bases from V and 4 bases from J, the junction contained 7 bases not matched to a gene. The CDR3 extends over 14 amino acids. The germline V gene has CDR1 MNHNS and CDR2 SASEGT. CDR3 bases: TGTGCCACTCAGGACAGGGGGCAGTCAGATACGCAGTATTTT. Translated: CATQDRGQSDTQYF.

V and J are TRBV28 and TRBJ2-5; 8 bases align to TRBD1. CDR3 length: 16 residues. Germline CDR1 and CDR2: MDHEN and SYDVKM. The ends lost 2 bases at V and 2 bases at J; junction bases unmatched: 7. The CDR3 spells CASSLGTGMRQETQYF. DNA for the CDR3: TGTGCCAGCAGTTTAGGGACAGGAATGAGACAAGAGACCCAGTACTTC.

In this sample, this clone turned up once. The rearrangement links TRBV4-3 to TRBJ2-7; D unresolved. Per germline, CDR1 LGHNA and CDR2 YSLEER. The ends were cut back, 2 bases at V and 3 bases at J, with 14 bases in the middle. The CDR3 totals 15 residues. CDR3 DNA sequence: TGCGCCAGCAGCCAATCGGCCGACGGATACTACGAGCAGTACTTC. This gives the protein CASSQSADGYYEQYF.

V and J are TRBV7-9 and TRBJ1-1; D unclear. The CDR3 sequence is 14 residues long. Germline loops: CDR1 SEHNR, CDR2 FQNEAQ (reference sequence). Between the trimmed V and J ends, which lost 4 bases and 1 base, there was a span of 10 bases. The CDR3 here is CASSSTLGNTEAFF. CDR3 DNA sequence: TGTGCCAGCAGCTCAACCCTTGGGAACACTGAAGCTTTCTTT.

This chain uses TRBV11-2 with TRBJ1-1; perhaps TRBD1 as D (5 bases). The CDR3 is made up of 17 amino acids. In germline, CDR1 is SGHAT, CDR2 FQNNGV. Trimming removed 0 bases from V and 4 bases from J, with 18 bases in between. The CDR3 DNA follows: TGTGCCAGCAGCTTAGACTACCCGGAAGGGGCGGCCACTGAAGCTTTCTTT. Translating gives CASSLDYPEGAATEAFF.

The chain joins TRBV12-5 to TRBJ1-2; TRBD1 is a possible D gene (5 bases). This CDR3 region has 16 residues. Germline CDR1 and CDR2: LGHNT and FRNRAP. V lost 4 bases and J lost 4, with 19 bases in between. The CDR3 loop reads CASGYLLQGKTYGYTF. DNA of the CDR3: TGTGCTAGTGGTTACCTCCTGCAGGGAAAGACCTATGGCTACACCTTC.

Of note for this clone: Compared with germline, one end of the junction differs, possibly owing to a read error. The chain uses TRBV7-7 and TRBJ1-3; possibly TRBD1 for D (5 bases). CDR1 and CDR2 from the germline V gene are SSHAT and FNYEAQ (reference sequence). The CDR3 consists of 14 residues. CDR3 region: CASSLGEPGNTIYF. The CDR3 DNA follows: TGTGCTAGCAGCTTAGGGGAACCTGGAAACACCATATATTTT.

The chain combines TRBV27 with TRBJ1-2, with TRBD1 matching over 7 bases. The junction had 8 bases not matched to a gene; V was cut back by 6 bases and J by 4 bases. Germline loops: CDR1 MNHEY, CDR2 SMNVEV (reference sequence). The CDR3 contains 14 residues. As DNA, the CDR3 is TGTGCCAGCAGCGAGACAGGGAGCAGCTATGGCTACACCTTC. As protein: CASSETGSSYGYTF.

V is TRBV15 and J is TRBJ1-3; perhaps TRBD1 as D (5 bases). CDR3 size: 14 residues. Trimming took 3 bases from V and 4 from J, leaving 10 bases between them. The germline CDR1 and CDR2 sequences are LNHNV and YYDKDF (reference sequence). The CDR3: CATSSTGVGNTIYF. Here the CDR3 DNA reads TGTGCCACCAGCAGTACGGGGGTCGGAAACACCATATATTTT.

The V and J genes are TRBV9 and TRBJ2-4, with D possibly matching TRBD1 (6 bases). The CDR3 runs 17 residues. V was pared by 0 bases and J by 2 bases, with 15 bases between. In germline, CDR1 is SGDLS, CDR2 YYNGEE. CDR3 sequence: CASSVEPITGSKNIQYF. The CDR3 region has the DNA TGTGCCAGCAGCGTAGAGCCTATTACAGGGTCCAAAAACATTCAGTACTTC. Using reference TRBV9 and TRBJ2-4 for the parts outside the CDR3, the full variable domain is DSGVTQTPKHLITATGQRVTLRCSPRSGDLSVYWYQQSLDQGLQFLIQYYNGEERAKGNILERFSAQQFPDLHSELNLSSLELGDSALYFCASSVEPITGSKNIQYFGAGTRLSVL.

J is TRBJ1-5 and V is TRBV27, with D uncertain. Germline V gene lookup returns CDR1 MNHEY and CDR2 SMNVEV (reference sequence). Trimming left V 4 bases short and J 3 bases short, with 10 bases between. The CDR3 has 14 residues. CDR3 loop: CASSSTLSNQPQHF. CDR3 sequence (DNA): TGTGCCAGCAGTTCAACCCTATCCAATCAGCCCCAGCATTTT.

A word on this clone: Other DNA sequences in the sample encode the same CDR3. The V and J genes are TRBV7-9 and TRBJ2-7; 9 bases agree with TRBD1. Germline loops: CDR1 SEHNR, CDR2 FQNEAQ (reference sequence). The CDR3 covers 14 residues. V shed 8 bases, J shed 1 base, and the junction held 6 bases outside the gene matches. The DNA of the CDR3 is TGTGCCAGCTCTTCCGGGACAGGGTCCTACGAGCAGTACTTC. The encoded protein is CASSSGTGSYEQYF.

V and J are TRBV13 and TRBJ2-3; 13 positions agree with TRBD2. Looked up from germline, CDR1 is PRHDT and CDR2 is FYEKMQ (reference sequence). V dropped 5 bases and J dropped 3; count of bases not matched to a gene: 5. The CDR3 covers 16 residues. The CDR3 region has the DNA TGTGCCAGCAGCGAGGGACTAGCGGGAAGAACAGATACGCAGTATTTT. Encoded protein: CASSEGLAGRTDTQYF.

The V call is TRBV5-1, the J call TRBJ2-7; D possibly uses TRBD1 or TRBD2 (6 bases each). The CDR3 has 14 residues. CDR1 and CDR2 (germline): SGHRS, YFSETQ. V shed 1 base and J shed 4 bases, with 12 bases lying between them. The CDR3 reads CASSLRGAGYEQYF. CDR3 DNA sequence: TGCGCCAGCAGCTTGAGGGGGGCCGGGTACGAGCAGTACTTC. The full variable domain, rest sourced from reference TRBV5-1 and TRBJ2-7, is KAGVTQTPRYLIKTRGQQVTLSCSPISGHRSVSWYQQTPGQGLQFLFEYFSETQRNKGNFPGRFSGRQFSNSRSEMNVSTLELGDSALYLCASSLRGAGYEQYFGPGTRLTVT.

The CDR3 bases are TGTGCCAGCAGTGAAAGGACAGCACCCTCCTACACCTTC. Protein: CASSERTAPSYTF. J is TRBJ1-2 and V is TRBV6-1; maybe TRBD1 (6 bases). Per germline, CDR1 MNHNS and CDR2 SASEGT. The length of the CDR3 is 13 residues. V lost 2 bases, J lost 10 bases, and 14 bases lay in between.

This chain connects TRBV27 to TRBJ1-2, with TRBD1 as a possible D gene (5 bases). Germline V gene data show CDR1 as MNHEY and CDR2 as SMNVEV (reference sequence). The CDR3 is 16 amino acids. The V end was cut by 2 bases, the J end by 3 bases, with 16 bases between. The DNA of the CDR3 is TGTGCCAGCAGTTTAGGGCAGGGTGAGAAGGACTATGGCTACACCTTC. Translated, it gives CASSLGQGEKDYGYTF.

This chain connects TRBV10-3 to TRBJ2-7; possibly TRBD1 for D (6 bases). This CDR3 is 14 amino acids long. V dropped 8 bases and J dropped 3 bases, with 17 bases sitting between them. Germline V gene data show CDR1 as ENHRY and CDR2 as SYGVKD. CDR3 nucleotide sequence: TGTGCCATCGGTCAGGGGTCCGAGGGCTACGAGCAGTACTTC. It specifies CAIGQGSEGYEQYF.

The genes are TRBV7-6 and TRBJ2-3; D may be TRBD1 or TRBD2 (5 bases each). The germline gives CDR1 SGHVS, CDR2 FNYEAQ. Trimming stripped 4 bases from V and 3 bases from J, with 17 bases between. The CDR3 has 16 residues. This chain's CDR3 is CASSWGPSEKTDTQYF. The DNA for the CDR3 is TGTGCCAGCAGCTGGGGACCCTCAGAGAAGACAGATACGCAGTATTTT. Looking up the rest from reference TRBV7-6 and TRBJ2-3 gives the full variable domain: GAGVSQSPRYKVTKRGQDVALRCDPISGHVSLYWYRQALGQGPEFLTYFNYEAQQDKSGLPNDRFSAERPEGSISTLTIQRTEQRDSAMYRCASSWGPSEKTDTQYFGPGTRLTVL.